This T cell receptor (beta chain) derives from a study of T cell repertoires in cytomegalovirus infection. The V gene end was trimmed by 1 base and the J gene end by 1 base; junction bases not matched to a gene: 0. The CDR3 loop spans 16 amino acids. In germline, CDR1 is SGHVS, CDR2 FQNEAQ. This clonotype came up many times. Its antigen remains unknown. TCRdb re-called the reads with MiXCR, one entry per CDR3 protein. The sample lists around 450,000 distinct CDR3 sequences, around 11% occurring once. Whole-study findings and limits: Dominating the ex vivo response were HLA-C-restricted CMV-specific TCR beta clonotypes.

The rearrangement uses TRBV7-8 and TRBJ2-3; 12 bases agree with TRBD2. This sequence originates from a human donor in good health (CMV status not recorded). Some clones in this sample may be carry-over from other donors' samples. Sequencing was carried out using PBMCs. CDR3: CASSLGTSGGTDTQYF. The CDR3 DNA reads TGTGCCAGCAGCTTAGGGACTAGCGGGGGCACAGATACGCAGTATTTT.